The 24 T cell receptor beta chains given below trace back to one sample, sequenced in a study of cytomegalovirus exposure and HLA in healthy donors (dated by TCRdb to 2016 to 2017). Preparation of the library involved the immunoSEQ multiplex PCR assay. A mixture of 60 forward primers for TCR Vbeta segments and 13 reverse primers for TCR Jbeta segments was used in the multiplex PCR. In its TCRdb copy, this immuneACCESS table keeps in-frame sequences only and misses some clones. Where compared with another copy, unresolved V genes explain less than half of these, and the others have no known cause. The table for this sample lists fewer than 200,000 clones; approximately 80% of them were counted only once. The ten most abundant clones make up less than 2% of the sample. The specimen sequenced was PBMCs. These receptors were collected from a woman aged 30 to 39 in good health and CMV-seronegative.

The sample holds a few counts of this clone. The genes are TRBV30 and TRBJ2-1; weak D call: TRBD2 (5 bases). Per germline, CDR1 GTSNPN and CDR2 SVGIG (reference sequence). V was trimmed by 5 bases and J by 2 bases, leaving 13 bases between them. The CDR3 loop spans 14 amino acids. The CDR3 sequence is CAWERSTPYNEQFF. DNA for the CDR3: TGTGCCTGGGAGCGGAGTACGCCCTACAATGAGCAGTTCTTC.

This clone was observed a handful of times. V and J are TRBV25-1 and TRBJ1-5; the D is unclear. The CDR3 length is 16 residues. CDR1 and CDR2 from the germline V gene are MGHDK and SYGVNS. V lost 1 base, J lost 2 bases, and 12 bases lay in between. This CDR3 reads CASSESVVVGNQPQHF. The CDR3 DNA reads TGTGCCAGCAGTGAATCGGTAGTGGTAGGCAATCAGCCCCAGCATTTT.

The CDR3 reads CASSPTQGLYGYTF. The CDR3 DNA follows: TGTGCCAGCAGTCCTACCCAGGGTCTTTATGGCTACACCTTC. V is TRBV7-2 and J is TRBJ1-2, with a tentative D call TRBD1 (5 bases). Germline V gene data show CDR1 as SGHTA and CDR2 as FQGNSA. The CDR3 is made up of 14 amino acids. V dropped 6 bases and J dropped 5 bases, with 16 bases sitting between them.

The CDR3 sequence is CASSERNQETQYF. The DNA of the CDR3 is TGTGCCAGCAGTGAACGTAACCAAGAGACCCAGTACTTC. J is TRBJ2-5 and V is TRBV25-1, with unresolved D. This CDR3 region has 13 residues. CDR1 is MGHDK and CDR2 is SYGVNS in the germline V gene. Between the trimmed V and J ends, which lost 2 bases and 0 bases, there was a span of 4 bases.

This chain's CDR3 is CASRRPFPKRDRCEQYF. The CDR3 DNA reads TGTGCCAGCAGGCGGCCGTTCCCCAAACGGGATCGGTGCGAGCAGTACTTC. The chain is built from TRBV21-1 and TRBJ2-7; the D call of TRBD2 is as the table states it, not checked on the DNA. TRBV21-1 is given as a pseudogene. This CDR3 has 17 amino acids.

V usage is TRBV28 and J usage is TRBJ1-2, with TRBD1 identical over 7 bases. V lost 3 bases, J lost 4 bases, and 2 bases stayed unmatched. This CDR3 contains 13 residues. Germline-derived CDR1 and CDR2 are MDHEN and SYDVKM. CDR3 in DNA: TGTGCCAGCAGTTTCGGGACAGCCTATGGCTACACCTTC. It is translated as CASSFGTAYGYTF.

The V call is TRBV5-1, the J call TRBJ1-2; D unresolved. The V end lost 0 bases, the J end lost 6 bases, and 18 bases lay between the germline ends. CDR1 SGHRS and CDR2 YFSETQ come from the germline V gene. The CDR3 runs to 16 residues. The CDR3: CASSLGGGISSDGYTF. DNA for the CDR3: TGCGCCAGCAGCTTGGGAGGCGGTATTTCGTCCGATGGCTACACCTTC.

CDR3 sequence (DNA): TGTGCCAGCAGGACCGGGACTAGCGGGAGTGAGCAGTTCTTC. It codes for CASRTGTSGSEQFF. The chain combines TRBV7-9 with TRBJ2-1; 14 nucleotides match TRBD2. Per the germline V gene, CDR1 is SEHNR and CDR2 is FQNEAQ (reference sequence). CDR3 size: 14 residues. After removal of 6 bases from V and 9 bases from J, the junction contained 4 bases not matched to a gene. The whole variable domain, filled in from reference TRBV7-9 and TRBJ2-1, reads DTGVSQNPRHKITKRGQNVTFRCDPISEHNRLYWYRQTLGQGPEFLTYFQNEAQLEKSRLLSDRFSAERPKGSFSTLEIQRTEQGDSAMYLCASRTGTSGSEQFFGPGTRLTVL.

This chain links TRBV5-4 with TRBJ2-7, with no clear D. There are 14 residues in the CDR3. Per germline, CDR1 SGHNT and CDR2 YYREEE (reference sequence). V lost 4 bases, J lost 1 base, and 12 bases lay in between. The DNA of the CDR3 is TGTGCCAGCAGCCTTGAACAGAATTCCTACGAGCAGTACTTC. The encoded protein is CASSLEQNSYEQYF. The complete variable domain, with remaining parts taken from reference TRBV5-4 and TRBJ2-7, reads ETGVTQSPTHLIKTRGQQVTLRCSSQSGHNTVSWYQQALGQGPQFIFQYYREEENGRGNFPPRFSGLQFPNYSSELNVNALELDDSALYLCASSLEQNSYEQYFGPGTRLTVT.

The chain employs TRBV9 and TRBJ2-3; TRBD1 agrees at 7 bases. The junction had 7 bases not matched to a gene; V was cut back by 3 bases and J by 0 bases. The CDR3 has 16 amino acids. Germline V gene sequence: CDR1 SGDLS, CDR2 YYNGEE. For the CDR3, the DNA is TGTGCCAGCAGCGACTACAGGGGAGTGAGCACAGATACGCAGTATTTT. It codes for CASSDYRGVSTDTQYF.

This chain's CDR3 is CASSIGQPGTEAFF. CDR3 sequence (DNA): TGTGCCAGTAGTATAGGACAGCCGGGCACTGAAGCTTTCTTT. The genes are TRBV19 and TRBJ1-1; tentative D call: TRBD1 (5 bases). The CDR3 covers 14 residues. With 1 base removed from V and 4 bases from J, the gap between germline ends came to 10 bases. CDR1 and CDR2 from the germline V gene are LNHDA and SQIVND (reference sequence).

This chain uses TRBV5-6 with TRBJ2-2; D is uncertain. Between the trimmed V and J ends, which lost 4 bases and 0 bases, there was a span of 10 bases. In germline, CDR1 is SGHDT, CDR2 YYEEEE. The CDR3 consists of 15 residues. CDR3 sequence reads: CASSLLGTNTGELFF. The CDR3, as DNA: TGTGCCAGCAGCCTCCTAGGCACGAACACCGGGGAGCTGTTTTTT.

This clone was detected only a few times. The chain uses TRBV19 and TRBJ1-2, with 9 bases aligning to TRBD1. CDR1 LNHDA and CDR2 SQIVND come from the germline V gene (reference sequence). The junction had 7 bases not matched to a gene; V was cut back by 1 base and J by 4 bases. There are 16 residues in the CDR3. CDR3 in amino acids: CASSIVWDRETYGYTF. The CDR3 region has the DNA TGTGCCAGTAGTATAGTTTGGGACAGGGAGACCTATGGCTACACCTTC.

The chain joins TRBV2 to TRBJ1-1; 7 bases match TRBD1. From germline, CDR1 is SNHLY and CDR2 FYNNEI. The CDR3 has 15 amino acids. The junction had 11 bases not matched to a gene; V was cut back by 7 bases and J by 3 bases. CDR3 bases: TGTGCCAGCATCGGGAGGGGGCGGCTGGACACTGAAGCTTTCTTT. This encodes CASIGRGRLDTEAFF.

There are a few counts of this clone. CDR3 sequence: CASSLVGARKTEAFF. The CDR3 nucleotides are TGTGCCAGCAGCTTAGTAGGGGCGCGAAAAACTGAAGCTTTCTTT. This chain links TRBV11-2 with TRBJ1-1; D possibly corresponds to TRBD1 (5 bases). The length of the CDR3 is 15 residues. Trimming stripped 1 base from V and 5 bases from J, with 14 bases between. Germline V gives CDR1 SGHAT, CDR2 FQNNGV.

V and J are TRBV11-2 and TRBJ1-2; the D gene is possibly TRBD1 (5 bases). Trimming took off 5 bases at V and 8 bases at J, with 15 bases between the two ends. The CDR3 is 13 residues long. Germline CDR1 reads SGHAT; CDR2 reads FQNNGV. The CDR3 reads CASSPGLRRGYTF. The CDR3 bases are TGTGCCAGCAGCCCAGGGTTGAGAAGGGGCTACACCTTC.

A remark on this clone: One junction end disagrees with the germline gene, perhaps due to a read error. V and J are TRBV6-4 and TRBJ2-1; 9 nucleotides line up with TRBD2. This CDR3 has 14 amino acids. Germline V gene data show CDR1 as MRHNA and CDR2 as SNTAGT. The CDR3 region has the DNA TGTGCCACCAGTAGCGGGAGCTCCTACAATGAGCAGTTCTTC. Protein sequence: CATSSGSSYNEQFF.

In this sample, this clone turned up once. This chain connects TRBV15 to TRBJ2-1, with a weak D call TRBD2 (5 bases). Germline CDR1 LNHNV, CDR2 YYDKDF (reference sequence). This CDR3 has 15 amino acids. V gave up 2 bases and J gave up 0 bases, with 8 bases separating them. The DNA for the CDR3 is TGTGCCACCAGCAGACTACGGGGCTCCTACAATGAGCAGTTCTTC. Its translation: CATSRLRGSYNEQFF.

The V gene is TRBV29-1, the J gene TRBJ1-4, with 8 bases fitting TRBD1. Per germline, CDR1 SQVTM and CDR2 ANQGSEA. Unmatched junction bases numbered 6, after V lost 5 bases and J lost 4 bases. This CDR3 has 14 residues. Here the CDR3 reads CSVRTGTINEKLFF. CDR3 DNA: TGCAGCGTTCGGACAGGGACTATTAATGAAAAACTGTTTTTT.

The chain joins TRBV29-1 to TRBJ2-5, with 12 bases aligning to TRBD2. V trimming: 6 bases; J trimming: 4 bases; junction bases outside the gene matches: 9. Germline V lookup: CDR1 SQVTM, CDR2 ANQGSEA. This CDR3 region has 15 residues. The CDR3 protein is CSVRSSGRAIETQYF. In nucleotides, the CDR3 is TGCAGCGTGAGGTCTAGCGGGAGGGCCATAGAGACCCAGTACTTC.

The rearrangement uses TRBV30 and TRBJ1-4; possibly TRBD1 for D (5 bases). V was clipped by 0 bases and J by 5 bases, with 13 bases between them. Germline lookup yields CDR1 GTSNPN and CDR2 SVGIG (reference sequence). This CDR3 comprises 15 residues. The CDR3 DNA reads TGTGCCTGGAGTGTATTCCAGGGACTAAATGAAAAACTGTTTTTT. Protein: CAWSVFQGLNEKLFF.

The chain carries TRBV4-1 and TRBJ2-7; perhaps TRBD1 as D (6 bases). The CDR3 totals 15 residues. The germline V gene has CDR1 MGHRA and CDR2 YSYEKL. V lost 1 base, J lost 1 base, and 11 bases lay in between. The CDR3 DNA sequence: TGCGCCAGCAGCCAAGCGGACAGCTTGTCCTACGAGCAGTACTTC. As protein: CASSQADSLSYEQYF.

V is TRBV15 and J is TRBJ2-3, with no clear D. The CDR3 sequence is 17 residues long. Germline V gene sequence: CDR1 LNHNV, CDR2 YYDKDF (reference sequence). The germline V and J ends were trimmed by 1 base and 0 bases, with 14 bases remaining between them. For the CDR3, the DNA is TGTGCCACCAGCAGAGGAGGAATCCAATCTAGCACAGATACGCAGTATTTT. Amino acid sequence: CATSRGGIQSSTDTQYF.

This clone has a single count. The CDR3 DNA reads TGTGCCAGCAGCTTGGGGGCAGGGGGGCGCACTGAAGCTTTCTTT. Its protein is CASSLGAGGRTEAFF. The gene calls are TRBV5-5 and TRBJ1-1; 7 nucleotides align to TRBD1. Germline CDR1 reads SGHKS; CDR2 reads YYEKEE (reference sequence). Trimming took 0 bases from V and 4 from J; bases not matched to a gene: 6. The CDR3 length is 15 residues.